The 18 T cell receptor beta chains given below trace back to one sample, sequenced in a study of T cells in Graves' hyperthyroidism and ophthalmopathy. What was amplified from RNA transcripts were TCR beta CDR3 regions. HTBI primers were employed in a first-round RT-PCR of the TCR CDR3. In TCRdb, the multiplex PCR reads were re-called with MiXCR into one record per CDR3 protein. The data contain 200,000 to 250,000 distinct CDR3 sequences, over 15% of them seen just once; the ten biggest clones take up 25% to 30%. Specimen: blood. Receptors were obtained from a woman under 30 with Graves' ophthalmopathy.

V is TRBV29-1 and J is TRBJ2-1, with 11 bases matching TRBD2. The J segment lost 8 bases and the V segment lost 7 bases, leaving 13 bases of the junction unmatched. The CDR3 is 15 residues long. Germline V gene data show CDR1 as SQVTM and CDR2 as ANQGSEA. CDR3 amino acids: CSGKRATSGKYEQFF. The CDR3 region has the DNA TGCAGCGGAAAGAGGGCGACTAGCGGGAAGTATGAGCAGTTCTTC.

This clonotype came up many times. The genes are TRBV27 and TRBJ2-3; D gene ambiguous. CDR1 is MNHEY, CDR2 SMNVEV, per germline (reference sequence). V was cut by 4 bases and J by 1 base, with 21 bases left in between. The CDR3 runs 18 residues. CDR3 DNA sequence: TGTGCCAGCAGTTCTCCCCTGCATAGCACCCCGCGCACAGATACGCAGTATTTT. It codes for CASSSPLHSTPRTDTQYF.

Many counts were recorded for this clonotype. The rearrangement joins TRBV6-2 or TRBV6-3 to TRBJ2-1, with 9 bases that match TRBD1. CDR3 length: 16 residues. Trimming removed 6 bases from V and 6 bases from J; junction bases left unmatched: 12. Per the germline V gene, CDR1 is MNHEY and CDR2 is SVGEGT. For the CDR3, the DNA is TGTGCCAGCAGCGAGCCGGGACAGGGCGTTTTCAATGAGCAGTTCTTC. Translation: CASSEPGQGVFNEQFF.

The gene calls are TRBV18 and TRBJ1-2; D not resolved. The CDR3 length is 16 residues. The germline V gene has CDR1 KGHSH and CDR2 LQKENI. V lost 6 bases and J lost 4, with 21 bases in between. CDR3 nucleotides: TGTGCCAGCTCCCTTAGTGAGGGCAATGCTATCTATGGCTACACCTTC. This translates into CASSLSEGNAIYGYTF.

This sequence joins TRBV28 and TRBJ2-7, with 11 positions matching TRBD2. The CDR3 loop spans 17 amino acids. CDR1 MDHEN and CDR2 SYDVKM come from the germline V gene. The V segment lost 1 base and the J segment 1 base; nucleotides outside the gene matches: 6. The CDR3 DNA is TGTGCCAGCAGTTTATATACTAGCGGGGGCAAATCCTACGAGCAGTACTTC. Translation: CASSLYTSGGKSYEQYF.

Remarks on this clonotype: A much larger clone sits a single nucleotide away, making a read error possible. The chain is built from TRBV15 and TRBJ1-6; weak D call: TRBD1 (6 bases). V lost 8 bases and J lost 8, with 22 bases in between. CDR3 length: 16 residues. Looked up from germline, CDR1 is LNHNV and CDR2 is YYDKDF (reference sequence). In nucleotides, the CDR3 is TGTGCCACCGGCATACGACGGGGGGCTGGGGATTCACCCCTCCACTTT. This sequence encodes CATGIRRGAGDSPLHF.

This clonotype was picked up many times. This chain connects TRBV28 to TRBJ1-4; D unresolved. The CDR3 is 13 residues long. Germline-derived CDR1 and CDR2 are MDHEN and SYDVKM. The V gene lost 6 bases and the J gene lost 3 bases, with 8 bases spanning the gap. The CDR3 spells CASRGSANEKLFF. CDR3 nucleotide sequence: TGTGCCAGCAGGGGGTCGGCTAATGAAAAACTGTTTTTT.

This clonotype was counted ten times or more. The V and J genes are TRBV20-1 and TRBJ2-3; D is undetermined. The CDR3 consists of 15 residues. V was clipped by 3 bases and J by 0 bases, with 13 bases between them. Germline V gene sequence: CDR1 DFQATT, CDR2 SNEGSKA (reference sequence). In DNA, the CDR3 is TGCAGTGCTAGTTTCGGTTTTTCTAGCACAGATACGCAGTATTTT. Its translation is CSASFGFSSTDTQYF.

The DNA for the CDR3 is TGCGCCAGCAACAGGGACCGAGGGAATGAGCAGTTCTTC. It translates to CASNRDRGNEQFF. The chain is built from TRBV10-1 and TRBJ2-1; D is perhaps TRBD1 (6 bases). The V and J ends lost 7 bases and 7 bases respectively, with 14 bases between them. CDR1 is WNHNN, CDR2 SYGVQD, per germline (reference sequence). This CDR3 spans 13 amino acids.

A note on this clonotype: This may stem from a read error, because a much larger clone lies one nucleotide away. The chain couples TRBV29-1 to TRBJ2-7; 7 nucleotides align to TRBD1. The CDR3 consists of 14 residues. The germline gives CDR1 SQVTM, CDR2 ANQGSEA. The V segment lost 6 bases and the J segment 1 base; nucleotides outside the gene matches: 9. Written as DNA, the CDR3 is TGCAGCGTGAGGACAGGATGGGATTCCTACGAGCAGTACTTC. Amino acid sequence: CSVRTGWDSYEQYF.

At least ten counts were recorded for this clonotype. The genes are TRBV6-1 and TRBJ2-3; 8 bases line up with TRBD1. J was trimmed by 1 base and V by 5 bases; bases with no gene match: 8. Germline V gene sequence: CDR1 MNHNS, CDR2 SASEGT. The CDR3 contains 16 residues. The CDR3 is CASSFSGGSGTDTQYF. For the CDR3, the DNA is TGTGCCAGCAGTTTCTCAGGGGGCTCGGGCACAGATACGCAGTATTTT.

The V call is TRBV3-1, the J call TRBJ1-6; D gene unclear. Germline V gene data show CDR1 as LGHDT and CDR2 as YNNKEL (reference sequence). V shed 4 bases and J shed 2 bases, with 9 bases lying between them. CDR3 length: 15 amino acids. CDR3 sequence: CASSRMSAYNSPLHF. The CDR3 nucleotides read TGTGCCAGCAGCCGGATGAGCGCCTATAATTCACCCCTCCACTTT.

This clonotype was observed at least ten times. J is TRBJ1-2 and V is TRBV3-1; unclear D gene. Germline V lookup: CDR1 LGHDT, CDR2 YNNKEL (reference sequence). This CDR3 contains 16 residues. With 2 bases removed from V and 1 base from J, the gap between germline ends came to 14 bases. CDR3 residues: CASSQLWAEHNYGYTF. For the CDR3, the DNA is TGTGCCAGCAGCCAACTCTGGGCTGAACATAACTATGGCTACACCTTC.

The chain uses TRBV6-1 and TRBJ1-2; 7 bases are shared with TRBD1. From germline, CDR1 is MNHNS and CDR2 SASEGT. This CDR3 is 15 amino acids long. Losses at the gene ends were 5 bases for V and 2 bases for J; bases not matched to a gene: 8. CDR3 sequence reads: CASSRTGTENYGYTF. The CDR3 DNA reads TGTGCCAGCAGTAGAACCGGGACAGAAAACTATGGCTACACCTTC.

There are many counts of this clonotype. V is TRBV28 and J is TRBJ1-5; the match to TRBD1 covers 11 bases. The CDR3 loop spans 16 amino acids. In germline, CDR1 is MDHEN, CDR2 SYDVKM. Trimming cost V 6 bases and J 7 bases; bases outside gene matches: 11. CDR3 in DNA: TGTGCCAGCAGCCGAGGGACAGGGGGAAGTCGGCAGCCCCAGCATTTT. The encoded protein is CASSRGTGGSRQPQHF. Supplemented by reference TRBV28 and TRBJ1-5, the full variable domain reads DVKVTQSSRYLVKRTGEKVFLECVQDMDHENMFWYRQDPGLGLRLIYFSYDVKMKEKGDIPEGYSVSREKKERFSLILESASTNQTSMYLCASSRGTGGSRQPQHFGDGTRLSIL.

The chain couples TRBV20-1 to TRBJ2-5; the D gene is possibly TRBD2 (6 bases). The CDR3 totals 14 residues. Trimming left V 1 base short and J 4 bases short, with 13 bases between. The germline V gene encodes CDR1 DFQATT and CDR2 SNEGSKA (reference sequence). Here the CDR3 DNA reads TGCAGTGCTAGAGCTGGGGGAGGAGGAGAGACCCAGTACTTC. Encoded protein: CSARAGGGGETQYF.

V usage is TRBV11-2 and J usage is TRBJ1-4, with unresolved D. CDR1 is SGHAT, CDR2 FQNNGV, per germline. The CDR3 consists of 19 residues. Trimming shortened V by 1 base and J by 1 base, and 19 bases separated the two germline ends. This CDR3 reads CASSLGEGPGRGTNEKLFF. Here the CDR3 DNA reads TGTGCCAGCAGCTTAGGGGAGGGCCCTGGACGGGGAACTAATGAAAAACTGTTTTTT.

V usage is TRBV20-1 and J usage is TRBJ2-5; the match to TRBD2 covers 14 bases. The CDR3 length is 18 residues. The J segment lost 5 bases and the V segment lost 4 bases, leaving 15 bases of the junction unmatched. Germline lookup yields CDR1 DFQATT and CDR2 SNEGSKA (reference sequence). The DNA of the CDR3 is TGCAGTGCTAAGAACACATTTGGGACTAGCGGGGGACGGGAGACCCAGTACTTC. This sequence encodes CSAKNTFGTSGGRETQYF.